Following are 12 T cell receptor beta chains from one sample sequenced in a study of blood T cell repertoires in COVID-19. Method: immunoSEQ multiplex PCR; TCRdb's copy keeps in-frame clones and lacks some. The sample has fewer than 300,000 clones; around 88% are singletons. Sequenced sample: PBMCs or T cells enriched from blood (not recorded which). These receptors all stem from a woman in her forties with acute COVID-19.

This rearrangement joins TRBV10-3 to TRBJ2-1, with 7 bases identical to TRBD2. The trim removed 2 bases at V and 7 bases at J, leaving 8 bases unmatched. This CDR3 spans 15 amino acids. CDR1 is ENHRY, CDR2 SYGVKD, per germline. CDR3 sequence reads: CAISEAASGRNEQFF. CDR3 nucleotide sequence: TGTGCCATCAGTGAGGCGGCTAGCGGAAGGAATGAGCAGTTCTTC.

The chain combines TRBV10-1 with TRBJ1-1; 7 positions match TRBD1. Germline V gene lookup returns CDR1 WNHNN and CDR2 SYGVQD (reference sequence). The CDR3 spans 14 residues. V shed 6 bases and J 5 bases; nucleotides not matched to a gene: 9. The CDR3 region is CASSDQGGTTEAFF. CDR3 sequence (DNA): TGCGCCAGCAGCGATCAGGGGGGAACGACTGAAGCTTTCTTT.

In DNA form, the CDR3 reads TGTGCCAGCAGTTGGGACAGCTATCAGCCCCAGCATTTT. Protein sequence: CASSWDSYQPQHF. The chain couples TRBV28 to TRBJ1-5, with 7 bases lining up with TRBD1. This CDR3 has 13 amino acids. Germline values: CDR1 MDHEN, CDR2 SYDVKM. J lost 5 bases, V lost 4 bases, and 2 bases had no gene match.

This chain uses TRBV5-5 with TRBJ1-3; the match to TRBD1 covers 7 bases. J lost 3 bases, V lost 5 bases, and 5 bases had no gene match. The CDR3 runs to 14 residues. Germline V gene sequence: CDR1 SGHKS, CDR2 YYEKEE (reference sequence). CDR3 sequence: CASRRGTDGNTIYF. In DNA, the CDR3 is TGTGCCAGCAGGCGAGGGACAGATGGAAACACCATATATTTT.

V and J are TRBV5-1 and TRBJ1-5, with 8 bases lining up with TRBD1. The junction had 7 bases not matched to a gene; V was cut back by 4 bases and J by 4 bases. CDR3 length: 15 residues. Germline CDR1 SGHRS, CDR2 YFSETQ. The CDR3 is CASSPGTGRNQPQHF. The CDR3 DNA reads TGCGCCAGCAGCCCGGGGACAGGAAGGAATCAGCCCCAGCATTTT.

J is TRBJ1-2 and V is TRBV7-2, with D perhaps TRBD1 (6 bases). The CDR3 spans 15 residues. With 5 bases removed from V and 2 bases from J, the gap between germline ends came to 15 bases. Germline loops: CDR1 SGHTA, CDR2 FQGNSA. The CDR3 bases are TGTGCCAGCAGCCTCGGGGGGCCCGGGAACTATGGCTACACCTTC. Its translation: CASSLGGPGNYGYTF.

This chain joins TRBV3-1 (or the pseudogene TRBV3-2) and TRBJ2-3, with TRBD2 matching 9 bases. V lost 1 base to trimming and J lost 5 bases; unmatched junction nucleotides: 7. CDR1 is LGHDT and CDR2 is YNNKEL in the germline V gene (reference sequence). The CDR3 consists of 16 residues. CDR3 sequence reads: CASSQGPGLAKDTQYF. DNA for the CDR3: TGTGCCAGCAGCCAAGGACCGGGACTAGCAAAAGATACGCAGTATTTT.

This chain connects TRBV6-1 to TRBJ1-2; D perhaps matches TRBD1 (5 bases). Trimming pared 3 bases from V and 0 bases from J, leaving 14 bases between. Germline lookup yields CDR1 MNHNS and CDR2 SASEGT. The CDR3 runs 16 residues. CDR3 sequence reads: CASSDYRLEANYGYTF. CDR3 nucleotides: TGTGCCAGCAGTGATTACAGGTTGGAAGCTAACTATGGCTACACCTTC.

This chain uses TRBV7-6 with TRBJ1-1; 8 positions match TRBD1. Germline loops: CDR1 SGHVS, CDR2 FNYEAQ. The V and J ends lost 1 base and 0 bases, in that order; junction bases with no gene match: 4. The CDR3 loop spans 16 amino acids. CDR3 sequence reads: CASSLEGTGVNTEAFF. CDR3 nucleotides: TGTGCCAGCAGCTTAGAAGGGACAGGAGTGAACACTGAAGCTTTCTTT. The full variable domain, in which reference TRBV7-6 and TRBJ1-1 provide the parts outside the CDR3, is GAGVSQSPRYKVTKRGQDVALRCDPISGHVSLYWYRQALGQGPEFLTYFNYEAQQDKSGLPNDRFSAERPEGSISTLTIQRTEQRDSAMYRCASSLEGTGVNTEAFFGQGTRLTVV.

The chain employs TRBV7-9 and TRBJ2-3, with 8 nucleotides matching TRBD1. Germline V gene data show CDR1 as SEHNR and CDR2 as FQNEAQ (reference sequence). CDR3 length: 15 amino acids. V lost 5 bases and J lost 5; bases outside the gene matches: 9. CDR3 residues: CASSPRQGKEDTQYF. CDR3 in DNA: TGTGCCAGCAGCCCACGACAGGGGAAGGAAGATACGCAGTATTTT.

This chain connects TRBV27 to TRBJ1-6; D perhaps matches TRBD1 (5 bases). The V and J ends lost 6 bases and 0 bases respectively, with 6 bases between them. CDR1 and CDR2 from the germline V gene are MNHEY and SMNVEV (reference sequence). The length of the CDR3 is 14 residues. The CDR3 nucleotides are TGTGCCAGCAGGACAGACTCCTATAATTCACCCCTCCACTTT. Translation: CASRTDSYNSPLHF.

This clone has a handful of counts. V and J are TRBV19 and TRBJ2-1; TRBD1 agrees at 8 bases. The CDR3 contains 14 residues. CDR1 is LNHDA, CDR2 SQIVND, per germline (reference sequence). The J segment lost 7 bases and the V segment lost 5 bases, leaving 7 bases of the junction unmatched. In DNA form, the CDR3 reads TGTGCCAGTAGTTCGCAGGGGGCGTTTAATGAGCAGTTCTTC. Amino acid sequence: CASSSQGAFNEQFF.